The clone carrying this T cell receptor beta chain was counted many times. During its preparation, the TCRbeta library received unique molecular identifiers. One entry per CDR3 protein results from TCRdb running MiXCR on the PCR reads. The sample consists of fewer than 200,000 distinct CDR3 sequences, approximately 6.6% of them appearing once. This entry belongs to a study of T-cell reconstitution after alpha-beta-depleted transplantation in children. CDR1 is SQVTM and CDR2 is ANQGSEA in the germline V gene. The CDR3 is 14 amino acids. Trimming cost V 7 bases and J 0 bases, with 13 bases left between them.

This receptor was obtained from a human donor who donated a stem cell graft to a child with Wiskott-Aldrich syndrome. This sequence joins TRBV29-1 and TRBJ2-1; D is possibly TRBD1 or TRBD2 (5 bases each). Specimen: PBMCs from the stem cell graft donor, collected from the stem cell graft. This CDR3 is CSGTGTGSYNEQFF. CDR3 nucleotides: TGCAGCGGGACCGGGACCGGCTCCTACAATGAGCAGTTCTTC.